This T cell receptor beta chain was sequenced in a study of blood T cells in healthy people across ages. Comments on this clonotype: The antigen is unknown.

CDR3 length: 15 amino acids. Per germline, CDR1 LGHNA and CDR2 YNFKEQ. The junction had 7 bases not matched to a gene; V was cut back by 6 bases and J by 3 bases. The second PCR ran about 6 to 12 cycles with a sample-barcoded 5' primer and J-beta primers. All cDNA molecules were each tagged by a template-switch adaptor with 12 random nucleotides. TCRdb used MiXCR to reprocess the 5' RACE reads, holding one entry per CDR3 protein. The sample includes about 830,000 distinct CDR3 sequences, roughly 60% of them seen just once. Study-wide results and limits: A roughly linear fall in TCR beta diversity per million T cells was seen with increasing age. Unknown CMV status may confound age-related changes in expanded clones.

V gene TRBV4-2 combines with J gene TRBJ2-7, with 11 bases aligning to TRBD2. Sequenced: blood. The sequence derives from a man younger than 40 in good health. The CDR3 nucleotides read TGTGCCAGCAGTCTACGTAGCGGGAGGGGCTACGAGCAGTACTTC. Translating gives CASSLRSGRGYEQYF.